This entry lists 8 T cell receptor beta chains sequenced from one sample in a study of T cell clonality in common variable immunodeficiency. The method was immunoSEQ multiplex PCR; TCRdb's version includes in-frame clones alone and lacks a portion of them. The sample contains around 40,000 clones, none occurring once; about 2.2% lies in the top ten. Input material: peripheral blood mononuclear cells. These receptors were collected from a person aged 18 to 75 in good health.

This clone occurred a few times. The CDR3 end lies 3 residues beyond the end of the read and is filled in from the germline J gene. The chain uses TRBV7-6 and TRBJ1-4, with unresolved D. Germline V gene lookup returns CDR1 SGHVS and CDR2 FNYEAQ. Between the trimmed V and J ends, which lost 1 base and 4 bases, there was a span of 10 bases. The CDR3 loop spans 15 amino acids. The CDR3 DNA, read in part, is TGTGCCAGCAGCTTAGATACAGCTAATAATGAAAAA. Its protein is CASSLDTANNEK. The whole CDR3 is CASSLDTANNEKLFF.

The sample holds many counts of this clone. Read sequence stops 3 residues before the CDR3 end, and the germline J gene provides the missing end. The rearrangement uses TRBV20-1 and TRBJ1-4; tentatively, D is TRBD1 (6 bases). V was cut by 6 bases and J by 7 bases, with 18 bases left in between. Germline V gene sequence: CDR1 DFQATT, CDR2 SNEGSKA (reference sequence). The CDR3 has 14 residues. The CDR3 is CSAVPRGRSEKLFF. Partial CDR3 DNA: TGCAGTGCCGTACCCAGGGGCAGGAGTGAAAAA.

This clone was seen repeatedly, ten times or more. The sequence runs out 3 residues before the end of the CDR3; the remainder is reconstructed from the germline J gene. The chain combines TRBV5-1 with TRBJ2-7; perhaps TRBD1 as D (6 bases). V was clipped by 1 base and J by 2 bases, with 7 bases between them. CDR3 length: 13 residues. In germline, CDR1 is SGHRS, CDR2 YFSETQ. CDR3 loop: CASSLKGAYEQYF. CDR3 DNA, as far as it was read: TGCGCCAGCAGCTTGAAGGGGGCCTACGAG.

In its sample, this clone was seen many times. The read comes to an end 3 residues before the CDR3 does, leaving the germline J gene to fill in the end. The chain uses TRBV2 and TRBJ2-5; TRBD1 is a possible D gene (5 bases). Trimming removed 6 bases from V and 4 bases from J, with 12 bases in between. Germline V CDR1 and CDR2: SNHLY, FYNNEI. CDR3 length equals 13 residues. The CDR3 loop reads CASSSVRAETQYF. CDR3 DNA (partial): TGTGCCAGCAGCAGTGTCAGGGCAGAGACC.

This clone has at least ten counts. The CDR3 end falls 3 residues outside the read, so it is completed with the germline J gene. This sequence joins TRBV19 and TRBJ2-7; perhaps TRBD1 as D (5 bases). CDR1 is LNHDA and CDR2 is SQIVND in the germline V gene (reference sequence). The germline V and J ends were trimmed by 5 bases and 0 bases, with 14 bases remaining between them. The CDR3 is 15 residues long. The CDR3 bases that were read are TGTGCCAGTAGTGTAAACAGGAAGAGCTCCTACGAG. This translates into CASSVNRKSSYE. The CDR3 reads in full as CASSVNRKSSYEQYF.

This clone showed up many times. The read ends 3 residues before the CDR3 terminus; that terminus is restored from the germline J gene. The rearrangement uses TRBV20-1 and TRBJ1-2; a weak D match, TRBD1 (6 bases). This CDR3 is 12 amino acids long. The germline CDR1 and CDR2 sequences are DFQATT and SNEGSKA (reference sequence). The part of the CDR3 DNA that was read is TGCAGTGCCGCCCGGACAGCACAAGGC. This translates into CSAARTAQG. The CDR3 reads in full as CSAARTAQGYTF.

There are many counts of this clone. The observed sequence ends 3 residues before the CDR3 terminus, with the missing tail filled in from the germline J gene. The genes are TRBV30 and TRBJ2-2; a weak D match, TRBD2 (6 bases). Trimming took 7 bases from V and 4 from J, leaving 7 bases between them. The CDR3 loop spans 11 amino acids. Germline V CDR1 and CDR2: GTSNPN, SVGIG (reference sequence). The DNA read from the CDR3 is TGTGCCTCGGGGGTCACCGGGGAG. Translating gives CASGVTGE. The whole CDR3 sequence is CASGVTGELFF.

This clone was observed a few times. The read terminates 3 residues ahead of where the CDR3 ends, so the germline J gene completes it. The V call is TRBV2, the J call TRBJ1-2, with 9 bases identical to TRBD1. The CDR3 consists of 12 residues. From germline, CDR1 is SNHLY and CDR2 FYNNEI. The J segment lost 6 bases and the V segment lost 6 bases, leaving 2 bases of the junction unmatched. The DNA read from the CDR3 is TGTGCCAGCAGCCGGACAGGGGATGGC. Encoded protein: CASSRTGDG. The full CDR3 protein is CASSRTGDGYTF.